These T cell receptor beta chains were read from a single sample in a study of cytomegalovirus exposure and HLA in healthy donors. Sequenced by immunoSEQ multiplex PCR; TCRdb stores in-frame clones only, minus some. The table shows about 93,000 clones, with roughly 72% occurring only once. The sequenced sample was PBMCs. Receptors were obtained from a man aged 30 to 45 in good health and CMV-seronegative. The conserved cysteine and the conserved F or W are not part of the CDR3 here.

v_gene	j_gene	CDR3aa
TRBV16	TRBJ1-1	ASSQQGSGTEAF
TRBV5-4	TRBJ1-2	ATSRDRGHYGYT
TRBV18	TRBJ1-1	ASSPPDSLRAF
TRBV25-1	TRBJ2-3	ASRGQRRATDTQY
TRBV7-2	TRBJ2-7	ASSLAEGLSSYEQY
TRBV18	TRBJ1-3	ASSPMLTGDRNTIY
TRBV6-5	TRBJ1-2	ASSKLPSYGYT
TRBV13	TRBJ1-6	ASSPRQGLPSPLH
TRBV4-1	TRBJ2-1	ASSQDLPSGSFIEQF
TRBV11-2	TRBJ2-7	ASSLETGDEQY
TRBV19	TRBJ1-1	ASSMYSIAAAEAF
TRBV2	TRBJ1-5	ASSRGGSNQPQH
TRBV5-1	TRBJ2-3	ASSLTDLATDTQY
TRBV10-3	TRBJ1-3	AISDSSGNTIY
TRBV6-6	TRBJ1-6	ASSYGTANNSPLH
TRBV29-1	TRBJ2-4	SAGTAEAKNIQY
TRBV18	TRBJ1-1	ASSPSEGPAREAF
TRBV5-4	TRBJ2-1	ASSFKLLHNEQF
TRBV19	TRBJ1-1	ASSTQGNTEAF
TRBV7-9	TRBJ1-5	ASSLETGAISNQPQH
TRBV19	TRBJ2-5	ASSIRDRPYQETQY
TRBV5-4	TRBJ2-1	ASSQRDRDPYNEQF